The following is a T cell receptor beta chain sequence with its context. Antigen unknown. The ends were cut back, 0 bases at V and 5 bases at J, with 10 bases in the middle. Germline V gene sequence: CDR1 SQVTM, CDR2 ANQGSEA. The CDR3 contains 13 residues. Produced via immunoSEQ multiplex PCR; TCRdb's table is partial and in-frame only. The sample shows tens of thousands of clones, less than 85% of them seen only once. This specimen belongs to a study of graft-versus-host responses after intestinal transplantation. Source: unstimulated CD4+ T cells sorted from spleen or lymph node cells, taken before transplant. The clonotype originates from a human donor who was the organ donor for an intestinal transplant. The rearrangement joins TRBV29-1 to TRBJ1-1; D not resolved. DNA of the CDR3: TGCAGCGTTGAAGATCACGGAAATACTGAAGCTTTCTTT. Translating gives CSVEDHGNTEAFF.